These 8 T cell receptor beta chains originate from one sample sequenced in a study of T cell repertoires in cytomegalovirus infection. TCRdb re-called the reads with MiXCR, one entry per CDR3 protein. Among fewer than 400,000 distinct CDR3 sequences listed, 15% to 20% were seen once. Sequenced input: PBMCs. These receptors were obtained from a human donor in good health (CMV status not recorded). Some clones in this sample may be carry-over from other donors' samples.

This clonotype was observed a handful of times. The gene calls are TRBV19 and TRBJ1-5; no clear D. Germline lookup yields CDR1 LNHDA and CDR2 SQIVND (reference sequence). The CDR3 is made up of 13 amino acids. V was clipped by 5 bases and J by 5 bases, with 10 bases between them. CDR3 in DNA: TGTGCCAGTAGTGTGGCCGGGGATCAGCCCCAGCATTTT. Translation: CASSVAGDQPQHF.

This clonotype was recorded a few times. V gene TRBV2 combines with J gene TRBJ1-4; a possible D gene is TRBD1 (5 bases). This CDR3 comprises 17 residues. V gave up 6 bases and J gave up 8 bases, with 25 bases separating them. Per germline, CDR1 SNHLY and CDR2 FYNNEI. CDR3 nucleotides: TGTGCCAGCAGGATCGGGGCTGTATCTACTTCAGAGGAAAAACTGTTTTTT. As protein: CASRIGAVSTSEEKLFF. The full variable domain, its missing parts supplied by reference TRBV2 and TRBJ1-4, is EPEVTQTPSHQVTQMGQEVILRCVPISNHLYFYWYRQILGQKVEFLVSFYNNEISEKSEIFDDQFSVERPDGSNFTLKIRSTKLEDSAMYFCASRIGAVSTSEEKLFFGSGTQLSVL.

Only one count was recorded for this clonotype. The chain combines TRBV18 with TRBJ2-5; TRBD2 matches 7 bases. This CDR3 is 14 amino acids long. J lost 4 bases, V lost 2 bases, and 4 bases had no gene match. Germline V gene lookup returns CDR1 KGHSH and CDR2 LQKENI. DNA for the CDR3: TGTGCCAGCTCACCAGGGAGGGTACGAGAGACCCAGTACTTC. Encoded protein: CASSPGRVRETQYF.

This clonotype was picked up many times. V is TRBV7-6 and J is TRBJ2-5, with 14 bases fitting TRBD2. The ends lost 5 bases at V and 3 bases at J; junction bases unmatched: 8. CDR3 length: 17 residues. Germline CDR1 is SGHVS and CDR2 is FNYEAQ. CDR3 region: CASSGPRLAGGEETQYF. As DNA, the CDR3 is TGTGCCAGCAGCGGACCCCGACTAGCGGGGGGGGAAGAGACCCAGTACTTC.

The chain joins TRBV6-6 to TRBJ2-5, with a tentative D call TRBD2 (5 bases). Per germline, CDR1 MNHNY and CDR2 SVGAGI (reference sequence). The CDR3 consists of 14 residues. With 9 bases removed from V and 1 base from J, the gap between germline ends came to 15 bases. CDR3 bases: TGTGCCAGTGCGGGTAGCCAGATCCAAGAGACCCAGTACTTC. Translation: CASAGSQIQETQYF.

The chain uses TRBV7-9 and TRBJ2-5, with D perhaps given as TRBD1 or TRBD2 (5 bases each). The CDR3 contains 15 residues. V was trimmed by 2 bases and J by 5 bases, leaving 15 bases between them. The germline V gene has CDR1 SEHNR and CDR2 FQNEAQ (reference sequence). The CDR3 reads CASSLRDREGETQYF. The CDR3 bases are TGTGCCAGCAGCTTACGGGACCGCGAGGGGGAGACCCAGTACTTC. Full variable domain (rest looked up from reference TRBV7-9 and TRBJ2-5): DTGVSQNPRHKITKRGQNVTFRCDPISEHNRLYWYRQTLGQGPEFLTYFQNEAQLEKSRLLSDRFSAERPKGSFSTLEIQRTEQGDSAMYLCASSLRDREGETQYFGPGTRLLVL.

This clonotype was detected a few times. CDR3 loop: CASSAGYGNQPQHF. CDR3 DNA: TGTGCCAGCAGTGCCGGATACGGCAATCAGCCCCAGCATTTT. The genes are TRBV6-1 and TRBJ1-5; D call uncertain. CDR1 is MNHNS, CDR2 SASEGT, per germline. V shed 4 bases and J shed 2 bases, with 9 bases lying between them. CDR3 size: 14 residues.

This clonotype was seen at least ten times. J is TRBJ2-5 and V is TRBV7-8; D is perhaps TRBD2 (6 bases). CDR3 size: 14 residues. Looked up from germline, CDR1 is SGHVS and CDR2 is FQNEAQ. Trimming pared 1 base from V and 6 bases from J, leaving 12 bases between. The CDR3 DNA is TGTGCCAGCAGCTTAGGGAGGCGGGAACAGACCCAGTACTTC. Translating gives CASSLGRREQTQYF.